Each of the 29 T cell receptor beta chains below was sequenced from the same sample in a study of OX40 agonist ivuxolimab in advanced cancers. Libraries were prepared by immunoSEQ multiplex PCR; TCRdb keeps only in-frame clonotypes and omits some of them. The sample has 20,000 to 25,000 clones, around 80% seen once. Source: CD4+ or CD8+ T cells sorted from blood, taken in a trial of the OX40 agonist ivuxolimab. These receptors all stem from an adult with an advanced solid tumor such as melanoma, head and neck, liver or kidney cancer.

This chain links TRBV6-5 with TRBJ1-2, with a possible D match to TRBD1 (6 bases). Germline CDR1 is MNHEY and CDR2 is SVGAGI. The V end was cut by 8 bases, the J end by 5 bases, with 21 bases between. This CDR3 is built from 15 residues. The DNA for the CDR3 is TGTGCCAGCCGCCACAAGGGGGGCGGATTGTATGGCTACACCTTC. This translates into CASRHKGGGLYGYTF.

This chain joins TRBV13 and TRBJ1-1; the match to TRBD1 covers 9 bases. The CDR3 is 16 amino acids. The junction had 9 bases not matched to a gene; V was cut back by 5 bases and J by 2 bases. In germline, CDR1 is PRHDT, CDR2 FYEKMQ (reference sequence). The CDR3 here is CASSPRTGAPNTEAFF. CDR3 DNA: TGTGCCAGCAGCCCTAGGACAGGGGCACCCAACACTGAAGCTTTCTTT. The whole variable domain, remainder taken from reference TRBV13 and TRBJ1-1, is AAGVIQSPRHLIKEKRETATLKCYPIPRHDTVYWYQQGPGQDPQFLISFYEKMQSDKGSIPDRFSAQQFSDYHSELNMSSLELGDSALYFCASSPRTGAPNTEAFFGQGTRLTVV.

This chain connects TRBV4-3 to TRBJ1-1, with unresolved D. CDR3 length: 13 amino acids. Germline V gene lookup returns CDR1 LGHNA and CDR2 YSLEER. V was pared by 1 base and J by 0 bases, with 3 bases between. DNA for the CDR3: TGCGCCAGCAGCCAAGGGGTGAACACTGAAGCTTTCTTT. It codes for CASSQGVNTEAFF.

The CDR3 DNA is TGTGCCAGCAGCCTAGGGACTAGCGGGGGGACATTACCCAATGAGCAGTTCTTC. Protein: CASSLGTSGGTLPNEQFF. This chain joins TRBV9 and TRBJ2-1; 15 positions match TRBD2. In germline, CDR1 is SGDLS, CDR2 YYNGEE. The V and J ends lost 4 bases and 6 bases, in that order; junction bases with no gene match: 11. This CDR3 region has 18 residues.

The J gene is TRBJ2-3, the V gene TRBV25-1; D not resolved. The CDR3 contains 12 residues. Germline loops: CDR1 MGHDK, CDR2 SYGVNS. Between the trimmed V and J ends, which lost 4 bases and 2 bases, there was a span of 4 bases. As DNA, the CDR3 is TGTGCCAGCAGTGGAAACACAGATACGCAGTATTTT. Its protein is CASSGNTDTQYF.

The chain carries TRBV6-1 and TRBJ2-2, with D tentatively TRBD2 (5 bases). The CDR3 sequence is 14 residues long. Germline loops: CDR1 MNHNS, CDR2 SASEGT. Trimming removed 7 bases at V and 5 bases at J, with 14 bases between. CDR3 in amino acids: CASNPNPGTGELFF. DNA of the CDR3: TGTGCCAGCAATCCAAACCCGGGGACCGGGGAGCTGTTTTTT.

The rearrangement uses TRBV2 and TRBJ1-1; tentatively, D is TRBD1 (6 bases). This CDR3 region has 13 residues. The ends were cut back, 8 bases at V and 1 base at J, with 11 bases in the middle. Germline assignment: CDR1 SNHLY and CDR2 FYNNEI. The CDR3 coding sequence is TGTGCCAGCGGGGCCAGGGGGAACACTGAAGCTTTCTTT. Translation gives CASGARGNTEAFF.

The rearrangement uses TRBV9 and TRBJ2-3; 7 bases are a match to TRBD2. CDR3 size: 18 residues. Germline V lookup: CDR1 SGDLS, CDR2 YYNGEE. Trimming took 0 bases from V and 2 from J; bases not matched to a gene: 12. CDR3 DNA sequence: TGTGCCAGCAGCGTAGCTACGAGGGACTACCGGCTCACAGATACGCAGTATTTT. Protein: CASSVATRDYRLTDTQYF.

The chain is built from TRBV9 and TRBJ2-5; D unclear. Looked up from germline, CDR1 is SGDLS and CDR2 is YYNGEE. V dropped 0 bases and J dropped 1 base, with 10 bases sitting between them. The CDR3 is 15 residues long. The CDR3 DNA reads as TGTGCCAGCAGCGTAGTTTCCGGACGCCAAGAGACCCAGTACTTC. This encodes CASSVVSGRQETQYF.

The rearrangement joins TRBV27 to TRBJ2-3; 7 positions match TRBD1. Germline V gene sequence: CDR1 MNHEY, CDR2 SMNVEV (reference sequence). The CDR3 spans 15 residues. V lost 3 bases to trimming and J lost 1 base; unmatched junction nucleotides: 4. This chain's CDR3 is CASSLPTGGTDTQYF. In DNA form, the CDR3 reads TGTGCCAGCAGTTTGCCTACAGGGGGCACAGATACGCAGTATTTT.

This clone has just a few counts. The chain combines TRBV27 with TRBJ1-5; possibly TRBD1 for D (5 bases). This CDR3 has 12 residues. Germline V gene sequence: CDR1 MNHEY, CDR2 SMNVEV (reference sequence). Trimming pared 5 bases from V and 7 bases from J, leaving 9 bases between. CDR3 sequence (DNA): TGTGCCAGCAGTGTCGCAGGGCAGCCCCAGCATTTT. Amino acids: CASSVAGQPQHF.

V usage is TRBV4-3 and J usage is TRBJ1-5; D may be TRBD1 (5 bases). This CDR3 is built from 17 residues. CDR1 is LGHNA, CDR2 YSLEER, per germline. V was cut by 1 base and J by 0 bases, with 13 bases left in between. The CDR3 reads CASSQGWGDYSNQPQHF. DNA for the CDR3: TGCGCCAGCAGCCAAGGCTGGGGGGACTATAGCAATCAGCCCCAGCATTTT.

The CDR3 protein is CASSYSGAEAFF. The CDR3 bases are TGTGCCAGCAGTTACTCGGGTGCTGAAGCTTTCTTT. J is TRBJ1-1 and V is TRBV6-5; D is undetermined. The CDR3 runs to 12 residues. V lost 0 bases and J lost 6, with 5 bases in between. Germline assignment: CDR1 MNHEY and CDR2 SVGAGI.

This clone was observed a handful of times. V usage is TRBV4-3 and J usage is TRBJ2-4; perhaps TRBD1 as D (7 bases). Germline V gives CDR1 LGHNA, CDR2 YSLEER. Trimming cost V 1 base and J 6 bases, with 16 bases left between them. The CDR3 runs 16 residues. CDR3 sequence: CASSQAARRGRNIQYF. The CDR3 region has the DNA TGCGCCAGCAGCCAAGCCGCTAGGAGGGGGCGAAACATTCAGTACTTC.

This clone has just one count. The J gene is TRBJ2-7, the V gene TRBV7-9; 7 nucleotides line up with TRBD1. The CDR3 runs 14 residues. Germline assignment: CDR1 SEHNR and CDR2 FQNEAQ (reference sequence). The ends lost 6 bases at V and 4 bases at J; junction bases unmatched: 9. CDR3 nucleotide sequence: TGTGCCAGCAGACAGGAAGACAGGGAATACGAGCAGTACTTC. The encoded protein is CASRQEDREYEQYF.

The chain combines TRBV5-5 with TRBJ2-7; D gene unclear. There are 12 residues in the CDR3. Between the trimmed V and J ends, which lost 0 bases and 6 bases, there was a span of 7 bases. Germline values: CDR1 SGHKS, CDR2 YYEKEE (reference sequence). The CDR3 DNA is TGTGCCAGCAGCTTGGACAGTCTCGAGCAGTACTTC. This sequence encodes CASSLDSLEQYF.

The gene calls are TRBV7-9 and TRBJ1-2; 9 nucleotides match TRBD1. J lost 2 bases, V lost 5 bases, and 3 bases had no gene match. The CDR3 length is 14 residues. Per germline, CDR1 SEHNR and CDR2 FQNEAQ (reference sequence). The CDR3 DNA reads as TGTGCCAGCAGCCCCACAGGGGGCAACTATGGCTACACCTTC. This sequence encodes CASSPTGGNYGYTF.

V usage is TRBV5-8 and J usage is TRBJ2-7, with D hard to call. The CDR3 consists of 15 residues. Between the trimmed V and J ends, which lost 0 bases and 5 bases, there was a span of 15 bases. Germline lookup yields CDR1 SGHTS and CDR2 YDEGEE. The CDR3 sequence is CASSLGFRSSDEQYF. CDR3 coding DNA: TGTGCCAGCAGCTTGGGGTTCAGATCCTCAGACGAGCAGTACTTC.

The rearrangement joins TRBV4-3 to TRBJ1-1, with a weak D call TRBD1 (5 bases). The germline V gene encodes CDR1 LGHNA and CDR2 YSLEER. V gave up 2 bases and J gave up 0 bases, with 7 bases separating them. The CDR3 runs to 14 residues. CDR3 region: CASSQQGMNTEAFF. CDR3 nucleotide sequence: TGCGCCAGCAGCCAACAGGGCATGAACACTGAAGCTTTCTTT.

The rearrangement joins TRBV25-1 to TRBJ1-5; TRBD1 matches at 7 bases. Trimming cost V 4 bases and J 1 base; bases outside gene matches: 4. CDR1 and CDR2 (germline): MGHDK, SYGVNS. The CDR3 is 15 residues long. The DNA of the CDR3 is TGTGCCAGCAGTGTAGGGGGCGGGAGCAATCAGCCCCAGCATTTT. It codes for CASSVGGGSNQPQHF.

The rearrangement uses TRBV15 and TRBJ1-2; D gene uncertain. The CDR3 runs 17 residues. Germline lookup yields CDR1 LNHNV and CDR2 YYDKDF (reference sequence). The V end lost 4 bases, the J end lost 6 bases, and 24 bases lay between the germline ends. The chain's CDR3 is CATSTVPDTSPLHGYTF. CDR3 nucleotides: TGTGCCACCAGCACAGTACCTGATACCTCTCCCCTCCATGGCTACACCTTC.

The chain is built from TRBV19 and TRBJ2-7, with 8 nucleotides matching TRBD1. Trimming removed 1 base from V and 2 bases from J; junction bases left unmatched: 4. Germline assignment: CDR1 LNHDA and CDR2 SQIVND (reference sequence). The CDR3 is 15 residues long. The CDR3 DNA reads TGTGCCAGTAGTATAGGTCCAGGGGGCACCTACGAGCAGTACTTC. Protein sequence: CASSIGPGGTYEQYF.

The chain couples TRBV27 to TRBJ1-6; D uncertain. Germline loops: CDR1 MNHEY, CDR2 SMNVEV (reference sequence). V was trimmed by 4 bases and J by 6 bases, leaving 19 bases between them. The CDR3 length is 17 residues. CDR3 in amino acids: CASSSPLLEGRNSPLHF. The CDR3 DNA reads TGTGCCAGCAGTTCCCCCCTTTTGGAGGGCCGTAATTCACCCCTCCACTTT.

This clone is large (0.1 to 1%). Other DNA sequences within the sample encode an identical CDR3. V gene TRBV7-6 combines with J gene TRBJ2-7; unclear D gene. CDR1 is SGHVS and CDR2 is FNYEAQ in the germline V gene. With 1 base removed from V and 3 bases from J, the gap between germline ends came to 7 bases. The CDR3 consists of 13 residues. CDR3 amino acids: CASSLGPNYEQYF. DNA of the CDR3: TGTGCCAGCAGCTTAGGTCCAAACTACGAGCAGTACTTC.

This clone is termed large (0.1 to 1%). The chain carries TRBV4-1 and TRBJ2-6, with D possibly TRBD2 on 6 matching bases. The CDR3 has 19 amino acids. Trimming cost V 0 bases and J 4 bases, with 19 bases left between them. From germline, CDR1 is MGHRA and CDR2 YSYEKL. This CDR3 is CASSQEGLTWVAGANVLTF. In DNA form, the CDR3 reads TGCGCCAGCAGCCAAGAGGGACTCACATGGGTGGCAGGGGCCAACGTCCTGACTTTC.

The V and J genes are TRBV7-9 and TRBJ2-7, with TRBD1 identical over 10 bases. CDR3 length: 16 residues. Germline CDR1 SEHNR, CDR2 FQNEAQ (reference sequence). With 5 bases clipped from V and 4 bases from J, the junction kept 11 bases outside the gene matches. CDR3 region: CASSAGTGAVLYEQYF. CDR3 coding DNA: TGTGCCAGCAGCGCAGGGACAGGGGCGGTCTTGTACGAGCAGTACTTC. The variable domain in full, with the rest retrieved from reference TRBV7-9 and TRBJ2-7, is DTGVSQNPRHKITKRGQNVTFRCDPISEHNRLYWYRQTLGQGPEFLTYFQNEAQLEKSRLLSDRFSAERPKGSFSTLEIQRTEQGDSAMYLCASSAGTGAVLYEQYFGPGTRLTVT.

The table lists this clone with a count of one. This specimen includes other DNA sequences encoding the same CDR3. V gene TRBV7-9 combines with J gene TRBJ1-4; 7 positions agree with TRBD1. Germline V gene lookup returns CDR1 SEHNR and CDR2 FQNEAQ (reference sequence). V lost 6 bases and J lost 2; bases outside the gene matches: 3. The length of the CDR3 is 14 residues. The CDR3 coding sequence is TGTGCCAGCAGACGACAGGGTACTAATGAAAAACTGTTTTTT. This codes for CASRRQGTNEKLFF.

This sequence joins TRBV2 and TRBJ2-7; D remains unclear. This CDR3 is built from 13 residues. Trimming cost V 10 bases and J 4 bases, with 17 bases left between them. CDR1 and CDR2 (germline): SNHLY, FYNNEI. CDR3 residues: CAIATRTPYEQYF. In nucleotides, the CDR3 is TGTGCCATCGCGACTCGTACCCCATACGAGCAGTACTTC.

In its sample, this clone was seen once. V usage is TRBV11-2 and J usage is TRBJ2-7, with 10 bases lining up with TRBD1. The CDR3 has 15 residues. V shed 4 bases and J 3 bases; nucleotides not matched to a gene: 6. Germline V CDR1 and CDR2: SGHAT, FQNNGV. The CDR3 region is CASSWGQGRFYEQYF. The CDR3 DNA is TGTGCCAGCAGCTGGGGACAGGGGCGGTTCTACGAGCAGTACTTC.